Presented here are 21 T cell receptor beta chains from one specimen sequenced in a study of T cell changes during pregnancy in multiple sclerosis. Only in-frame clones appear in the TCRdb table, and some are missing; sequencing was by immunoSEQ multiplex PCR. This table holds more than 80,000 clones, about nine tenths found once. The specimen was PBMCs, collected in the first trimester of pregnancy. The receptors here all came from a female donor in good health, serving as a control in a pregnancy study. Some clones in this sample may be carry-over from other donors' samples.

CDR3 sequence: CASSQPGPTNIQYF. In nucleotides, the CDR3 is TGCGCCAGCAGCCAACCAGGGCCTACAAACATTCAGTACTTC. The chain employs TRBV4-1 and TRBJ2-4, with D possibly TRBD1 on 5 matching bases. The CDR3 totals 14 residues. Germline V lookup: CDR1 MGHRA, CDR2 YSYEKL. The V end was cut by 2 bases, the J end by 6 bases, with 11 bases between.

The chain couples TRBV5-4 to TRBJ2-5; maybe TRBD2 (6 bases). Trimming removed 6 bases at V and 2 bases at J, with 14 bases between. Per the germline V gene, CDR1 is SGHNT and CDR2 is YYREEE (reference sequence). The CDR3 length is 14 residues. The CDR3 is CASTISSAQETQYF. For the CDR3, the DNA is TGTGCCAGCACTATATCTAGCGCACAAGAGACCCAGTACTTC.

The chain combines TRBV29-1 with TRBJ1-1, with TRBD1 identical over 8 bases. V lost 6 bases and J lost 1; bases outside the gene matches: 7. CDR3 length: 14 residues. The germline V gene encodes CDR1 SQVTM and CDR2 ANQGSEA. The CDR3 region is CSVGTGWANTEAFF. The CDR3 DNA reads TGCAGCGTAGGGACAGGATGGGCGAACACTGAAGCTTTCTTT. The full variable domain, in which reference TRBV29-1 and TRBJ1-1 provide the parts outside the CDR3, is SAVISQKPSRDICQRGTSLTIQCQVDSQVTMMFWYRQQPGQSLTLIATANQGSEATYESGFVIDKFPISRPNLTFSTLTVSNMSPEDSSIYLCSVGTGWANTEAFFGQGTRLTVV.

The chain recombines TRBV11-2 with TRBJ1-1; no definite D call. This CDR3 spans 12 amino acids. Germline V gene lookup returns CDR1 SGHAT and CDR2 FQNNGV. The germline V and J ends were trimmed by 0 bases and 5 bases, with 4 bases remaining between them. The CDR3 nucleotides are TGTGCCAGCAGCTTAGACCTAACTGAAGCTTTCTTT. Its translation: CASSLDLTEAFF.

The chain uses TRBV11-2 and TRBJ2-4; 10 nucleotides align to TRBD2. V was pared by 5 bases and J by 1 base, with 14 bases of the junction left unmatched. Germline V lookup: CDR1 SGHAT, CDR2 FQNNGV. The CDR3 has 19 amino acids. The CDR3, as DNA: TGTGCCAGCAGCCTACTCGCTAGCGGGAGTCTGGGGGCCAAAAACATTCAGTACTTC. This gives the protein CASSLLASGSLGAKNIQYF.

The rearrangement uses TRBV18 and TRBJ2-5; D is uncertain. The germline V gene encodes CDR1 KGHSH and CDR2 LQKENI. The CDR3 length is 12 residues. V lost 2 bases and J 5 bases, leaving 6 bases between the germline ends. This CDR3 is CASSPDRETQYF. The CDR3 region has the DNA TGTGCCAGCTCACCAGATCGGGAGACCCAGTACTTC.

The chain combines TRBV28 with TRBJ1-2; 8 bases fit TRBD1. With 1 base clipped from V and 14 bases from J, the junction kept 6 bases outside the gene matches. Germline V CDR1 and CDR2: MDHEN, SYDVKM. This CDR3 is built from 12 residues. The CDR3 here is CASSLYQGALTF. CDR3 bases: TGTGCCAGCAGTTTATATCAGGGGGCGTTGACCTTC.

The chain recombines TRBV5-1 with TRBJ2-1, with D maybe TRBD1 (6 bases). This CDR3 is built from 15 residues. The ends were cut back, 4 bases at V and 0 bases at J, with 11 bases in the middle. Per the germline V gene, CDR1 is SGHRS and CDR2 is YFSETQ. The CDR3 loop is CASSQGDISYNEQFF. CDR3 in DNA: TGCGCCAGCAGCCAAGGGGACATCTCCTACAATGAGCAGTTCTTC. The entire variable domain, with the rest obtained from reference TRBV5-1 and TRBJ2-1, is as follows: KAGVTQTPRYLIKTRGQQVTLSCSPISGHRSVSWYQQTPGQGLQFLFEYFSETQRNKGNFPGRFSGRQFSNSRSEMNVSTLELGDSALYLCASSQGDISYNEQFFGPGTRLTVL.

This clone is medium-sized within its sample. This chain links TRBV30 with TRBJ1-1, with D perhaps matching TRBD1 (6 bases). V was cut by 0 bases and J by 10 bases, with 15 bases left in between. CDR1 is GTSNPN, CDR2 SVGIG, per germline (reference sequence). This CDR3 comprises 13 residues. Here the CDR3 reads CAWSVQGYGGAFF. The DNA of the CDR3 is TGTGCCTGGAGTGTACAGGGTTATGGGGGAGCTTTCTTT.

This clone was observed a single time. The chain recombines TRBV23-1 with TRBJ2-2; 11 bases match TRBD1. TRBV23-1 is designated an ORF whose function remains uncertain. The CDR3 runs 23 residues. The J segment lost 2 bases and the V segment lost 1 base, leaving 21 bases of the junction unmatched. Here the CDR3 DNA reads TGCGCCAGCAGTCAATTGTCCCTCGAGGTCCGCCGGGACAGGGGGACCAACACCGGGGAGCTGTTTTTT. It translates to CASSQLSLEVRRDRGTNTGELFF.

The V call is TRBV5-8, the J call TRBJ2-2, with D perhaps TRBD2 (5 bases). The CDR3 covers 14 residues. Trimming cost V 2 bases and J 7 bases, with 12 bases left between them. The V gene's germline CDR1 is SGHTS and CDR2 YDEGEE. The CDR3 protein is CASSFRLAGGELFF. The CDR3 region has the DNA TGTGCCAGCAGCTTCAGGCTAGCCGGCGGGGAGCTGTTTTTT.

The CDR3: CASSLSQGDNEQFF. In DNA form, the CDR3 reads TGCGCCAGCAGCTTGTCCCAAGGAGACAATGAGCAGTTCTTC. The gene calls are TRBV5-1 and TRBJ2-1; D gene unclear. Trimming removed 1 base at V and 5 bases at J, with 10 bases between. The CDR3 contains 14 residues. Germline CDR1 is SGHRS and CDR2 is YFSETQ. Filled out from reference TRBV5-1 and TRBJ2-1, the complete variable domain reads KAGVTQTPRYLIKTRGQQVTLSCSPISGHRSVSWYQQTPGQGLQFLFEYFSETQRNKGNFPGRFSGRQFSNSRSEMNVSTLELGDSALYLCASSLSQGDNEQFFGPGTRLTVL.

The genes are TRBV9 and TRBJ2-1; tentative D call: TRBD1 (6 bases). Germline V lookup: CDR1 SGDLS, CDR2 YYNGEE. V lost 0 bases, J lost 6 bases, and 13 bases lay in between. The CDR3 has 15 residues. The CDR3 reads CASSVGGHGGNEQFF. The CDR3 DNA follows: TGTGCCAGCAGCGTAGGGGGGCACGGCGGCAATGAGCAGTTCTTC.

The chain links TRBV9 to TRBJ1-4; 11 positions match TRBD1. This CDR3 is built from 15 residues. Germline trimming cut 3 bases from V and 5 bases from J; bases unmatched to any gene: 3. Germline CDR1 and CDR2: SGDLS and YYNGEE. CDR3 sequence: CASSDGDRGNEKLFF. In DNA, the CDR3 is TGTGCCAGCAGCGATGGGGACAGGGGGAATGAAAAACTGTTTTTT.

The chain couples TRBV28 to TRBJ1-4, with 8 positions matching TRBD1. Germline V gene sequence: CDR1 MDHEN, CDR2 SYDVKM. J gave up 4 bases and V 7 bases, and 8 bases lay outside the gene matches. This CDR3 contains 15 residues. The DNA of the CDR3 is TGTGCCAGCAAGGGACAGGTTTATTATAATGAAAAACTGTTTTTT. Amino acid sequence: CASKGQVYYNEKLFF. Together with reference TRBV28 and TRBJ1-4, the CDR3 gives the full variable domain: DVKVTQSSRYLVKRTGEKVFLECVQDMDHENMFWYRQDPGLGLRLIYFSYDVKMKEKGDIPEGYSVSREKKERFSLILESASTNQTSMYLCASKGQVYYNEKLFFGSGTQLSVL.

CDR3 in amino acids: CASSLSSGNYNEQFF. Written as DNA, the CDR3 is TGCGCCAGCAGCTTGTCTAGCGGGAATTACAATGAGCAGTTCTTC. The V and J genes are TRBV5-1 and TRBJ2-1; the match to TRBD2 covers 9 bases. The J segment lost 4 bases and the V segment lost 1 base, leaving 3 bases of the junction unmatched. This CDR3 spans 15 amino acids. CDR1 is SGHRS and CDR2 is YFSETQ in the germline V gene.

This chain links TRBV19 with TRBJ1-6; possibly TRBD1 for D (5 bases). Germline V gene sequence: CDR1 LNHDA, CDR2 SQIVND (reference sequence). V was shortened by 6 bases and J by 2 bases, with 11 bases between the two germline ends. There are 15 residues in the CDR3. As DNA, the CDR3 is TGTGCCAGTAGGGGCGGGACGGCCTATAATTCACCCCTCCACTTT. This codes for CASRGGTAYNSPLHF. Full variable domain (rest looked up from reference TRBV19 and TRBJ1-6): DGGITQSPKYLFRKEGQNVTLSCEQNLNHDAMYWYRQDPGQGLRLIYYSQIVNDFQKGDIAEGYSVSREKKESFPLTVTSAQKNPTAFYLCASRGGTAYNSPLHFGNGTRLTVT.

This chain uses TRBV6-5 with TRBJ1-5; 7 bases fit TRBD1. Germline loops: CDR1 MNHEY, CDR2 SVGAGI. CDR3 length equals 14 residues. V was pared by 6 bases and J by 2 bases, with 4 bases of the junction left unmatched. The CDR3 nucleotides are TGTGCCAGCAGCCTTGACAGGGGCAATCAGCCCCAGCATTTT. The encoded protein is CASSLDRGNQPQHF.

J is TRBJ2-7 and V is TRBV7-8; TRBD1 matches 7 bases. CDR1 SGHVS and CDR2 FQNEAQ come from the germline V gene. After removal of 2 bases from V and 3 bases from J, the junction contained 4 bases not matched to a gene. The CDR3 is made up of 14 amino acids. The CDR3 sequence: CASSLRGTVYEQYF. The CDR3 coding sequence is TGTGCCAGCAGCTTAAGGGGGACAGTCTACGAGCAGTACTTC. The whole variable domain, remainder taken from reference TRBV7-8 and TRBJ2-7, is GAGVSQSPRYKVAKRGQDVALRCDPISGHVSLFWYQQALGQGPEFLTYFQNEAQLDKSGLPSDRFFAERPEGSVSTLKIQRTQQEDSAVYLCASSLRGTVYEQYFGPGTRLTVT.

The genes are TRBV19 and TRBJ1-1; 7 bases line up with TRBD1. Looked up from germline, CDR1 is LNHDA and CDR2 is SQIVND (reference sequence). J gave up 2 bases and V 2 bases, and 8 bases lay outside the gene matches. The CDR3 has 16 amino acids. Here the CDR3 reads CASSIKGGQLNTEAFF. CDR3 nucleotides: TGTGCCAGTAGTATAAAGGGGGGACAGCTAAACACTGAAGCTTTCTTT.

The genes are TRBV28 and TRBJ1-4; D is undetermined. Between the trimmed V and J ends, which lost 3 bases and 5 bases, there was a span of 10 bases. Germline V gene sequence: CDR1 MDHEN, CDR2 SYDVKM. The CDR3 length is 14 residues. CDR3 nucleotides: TGTGCCAGCAGTTTTCGGTCCACGAATGAAAAACTGTTTTTT. Amino acid sequence: CASSFRSTNEKLFF.